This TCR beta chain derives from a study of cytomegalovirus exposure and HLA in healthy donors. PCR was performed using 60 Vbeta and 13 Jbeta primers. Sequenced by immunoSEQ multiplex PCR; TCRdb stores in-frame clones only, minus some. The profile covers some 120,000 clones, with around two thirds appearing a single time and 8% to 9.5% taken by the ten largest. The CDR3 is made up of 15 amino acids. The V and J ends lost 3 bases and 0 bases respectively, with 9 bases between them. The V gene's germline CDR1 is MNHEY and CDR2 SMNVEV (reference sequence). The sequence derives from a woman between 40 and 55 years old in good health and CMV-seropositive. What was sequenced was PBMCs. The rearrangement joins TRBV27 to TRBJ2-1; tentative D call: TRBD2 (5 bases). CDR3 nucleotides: TGTGCCAGCAGTTTTTTAGCGAGCTCCTACAATGAGCAGTTCTTC. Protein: CASSFLASSYNEQFF.